These 18 T cell receptor beta chains were all obtained from the same sample, sequenced in a study of STAT5B mutations in CD4+ large granular lymphocyte leukemia. Sequencing was performed with immunoSEQ multiplex PCR; in TCRdb, only in-frame clones are kept and a portion is missing. The sample has around 10,000 clones, approximately 83% seen once. Sequences were obtained from PBMCs. The receptors originated from a man between 60 and 75 years old with CD4+ T-cell large granular lymphocyte leukemia.

This chain links TRBV19 with TRBJ2-7; D might be TRBD2 (5 bases). The V end lost 3 bases, the J end lost 2 bases, and 17 bases lay between the germline ends. CDR3 length: 16 residues. Germline CDR1 and CDR2: LNHDA and SQIVND (reference sequence). The CDR3, as DNA: TGTGCCAGTAGTATCTCACTTGCGGCGGGTCCCTACGAGCAGTACTTC. Its protein is CASSISLAAGPYEQYF.

This sequence joins TRBV5-6 and TRBJ2-3; 10 bases are shared with TRBD1. Unmatched junction bases numbered 11, after V lost 6 bases and J lost 4 bases. This CDR3 is built from 16 residues. Germline CDR1 reads SGHDT; CDR2 reads YYEEEE. CDR3 sequence (DNA): TGTGCCAGCAACATACCCGGGACAGGGGAATCAGATACGCAGTATTTT. It yields the protein CASNIPGTGESDTQYF.

The chain joins TRBV21-1 to TRBJ2-3. TRBV21-1 is given as a pseudogene. The CDR3 contains 9 residues. This CDR3 is CASSDTQYF. In DNA, the CDR3 is TGTGCCAGCAGTGATACGCAGTATTTT.

This clone was found once. This chain joins TRBV28 and TRBJ2-1; 9 nucleotides match TRBD1. Germline CDR1 and CDR2: MDHEN and SYDVKM. V shed 6 bases, J shed 7 bases, and the junction held 13 bases outside the gene matches. The CDR3 has 16 residues. CDR3 DNA sequence: TGTGCCAGCAGCTCCCGAGGACAGGGGTTCAGGAATGAGCAGTTCTTC. This sequence encodes CASSSRGQGFRNEQFF.

The rearrangement links TRBV29-1 to TRBJ2-7, with D perhaps TRBD1 (5 bases). This CDR3 region has 15 residues. Per germline, CDR1 SQVTM and CDR2 ANQGSEA. Trimming cost V 6 bases and J 1 base, with 19 bases left between them. Here the CDR3 DNA reads TGCAGCGTCTACATCCAGGGTAGGATGTCCTACGAGCAGTACTTC. It translates to CSVYIQGRMSYEQYF.

This clone was detected only once. V gene TRBV7-2 combines with J gene TRBJ2-1, with D perhaps matching TRBD1 (5 bases). V was shortened by 7 bases and J by 10 bases, with 17 bases between the two germline ends. CDR3 length: 13 residues. Looked up from germline, CDR1 is SGHTA and CDR2 is FQGNSA. DNA of the CDR3: TGTGCCAGCATCCTCGACAGAATTGGAGAGCAGTTCTTC. Translation: CASILDRIGEQFF.

V and J are TRBV9 and TRBJ2-7; D is uncertain. Trimming took 0 bases from V and 1 from J, leaving 5 bases between them. The CDR3 has 13 residues. Germline CDR1 is SGDLS and CDR2 is YYNGEE. CDR3 sequence (DNA): TGTGCCAGCAGCGTAGGTCCATCCTACGAGCAGTACTTC. This gives the protein CASSVGPSYEQYF.

The chain joins TRBV6-5 to TRBJ2-1; TRBD2 agrees at 9 bases. This CDR3 spans 15 amino acids. J gave up 4 bases and V 4 bases, and 5 bases lay outside the gene matches. CDR1 is MNHEY and CDR2 is SVGAGI in the germline V gene. CDR3 amino acids: CASSSGLADYNEQFF. CDR3 nucleotides: TGTGCCAGCAGTTCGGGACTAGCAGATTACAATGAGCAGTTCTTC.

V gene TRBV7-8 combines with J gene TRBJ2-6, with 12 positions matching TRBD1. CDR1 is SGHVS and CDR2 is FQNEAQ in the germline V gene. V lost 5 bases and J lost 2; bases outside the gene matches: 4. The CDR3 consists of 17 residues. The DNA of the CDR3 is TGTGCCAGCAGCCGGGACAGGGGGCAGGCTGGGGCCAACGTCCTGACTTTC. Protein product: CASSRDRGQAGANVLTF.

The genes are TRBV15 and TRBJ1-4; 9 positions match TRBD1. This CDR3 region has 15 residues. The J segment lost 7 bases and the V segment lost 4 bases, leaving 7 bases of the junction unmatched. Germline V gives CDR1 LNHNV, CDR2 YYDKDF (reference sequence). DNA of the CDR3: TGTGCCACCAGCATCGATACAGGGGGCTTTGAAAAACTGTTTTTT. Its protein product is CATSIDTGGFEKLFF.

The V gene is TRBV7-2, the J gene TRBJ2-7; D uncertain. Trimming stripped 5 bases from V and 0 bases from J, with 5 bases between. The CDR3 is 12 amino acids. Germline lookup yields CDR1 SGHTA and CDR2 FQGNSA. The CDR3 region is CASSLTSYEQYF. The DNA for the CDR3 is TGTGCCAGCAGCCTAACCTCCTACGAGCAGTACTTC.

The chain combines TRBV18 with TRBJ1-2, with D hard to call. V was cut by 2 bases and J by 4 bases, with 5 bases left in between. The CDR3 consists of 12 residues. Germline CDR1 reads KGHSH; CDR2 reads LQKENI. The CDR3 DNA reads TGTGCCAGCTCACCAGCCGCCTATGGCTACACCTTC. Its translation: CASSPAAYGYTF.

The chain recombines TRBV28 with TRBJ2-1; 14 bases are shared with TRBD2. The CDR3 is made up of 15 amino acids. Germline CDR1 and CDR2: MDHEN and SYDVKM. Trimming took 3 bases from V and 10 from J; bases not matched to a gene: 5. This CDR3 is CASSLGTSGGLEQFF. The CDR3 bases are TGTGCCAGCAGTTTGGGGACTAGCGGGGGATTGGAGCAGTTCTTC.

This chain links TRBV7-2 with TRBJ2-7; TRBD2 matches at 13 bases. There are 18 residues in the CDR3. The ends lost 1 base at V and 6 bases at J; junction bases unmatched: 12. In germline, CDR1 is SGHTA, CDR2 FQGNSA. The CDR3 nucleotides are TGTGCCAGCAGCTTAGATGGACTAGCGGGAGAAAAGGTCGGCGAGCAGTACTTC. Protein product: CASSLDGLAGEKVGEQYF.

The V call is TRBV5-4, the J call TRBJ2-5, with 8 bases identical to TRBD2. J gave up 2 bases and V 1 base, and 4 bases lay outside the gene matches. CDR1 is SGHNT, CDR2 YYREEE, per germline (reference sequence). This CDR3 comprises 15 residues. CDR3 amino acids: CASSLTSGVQETQYF. In DNA form, the CDR3 reads TGTGCCAGCAGCTTGACTAGCGGTGTACAAGAGACCCAGTACTTC.

The chain recombines TRBV28 with TRBJ2-7; perhaps TRBD2 as D (6 bases). The ends were cut back, 7 bases at V and 3 bases at J, with 10 bases in the middle. The CDR3 is 12 residues long. CDR1 is MDHEN and CDR2 is SYDVKM in the germline V gene. The CDR3 reads CASTPGGYEQYF. DNA of the CDR3: TGTGCCAGCACTCCCGGGGGCTACGAGCAGTACTTC.

V is TRBV5-4 and J is TRBJ2-2; the D gene could be TRBD1 or TRBD2 (6 bases each). Germline V gene sequence: CDR1 SGHNT, CDR2 YYREEE (reference sequence). The CDR3 length is 18 residues. The germline V and J ends were trimmed by 4 bases and 5 bases, with 24 bases remaining between them. The CDR3 sequence: CASSMPPGAGRSTGELFF. The CDR3 DNA is TGTGCCAGCAGCATGCCCCCGGGGGCGGGGAGGAGTACCGGGGAGCTGTTTTTT.

This rearrangement joins TRBV6-1 to TRBJ2-1; 7 bases align to TRBD2. The CDR3 has 13 amino acids. The V and J ends lost 3 bases and 5 bases, in that order; junction bases with no gene match: 1. Germline CDR1 and CDR2: MNHNS and SASEGT. The CDR3 here is CASSERENNEQFF. For the CDR3, the DNA is TGTGCCAGCAGTGAGCGGGAGAACAATGAGCAGTTCTTC.